This TCR beta chain was sequenced in a study of cytomegalovirus exposure and HLA in healthy donors. At the level of the study: Within the Caucasian-associated ancestry cluster were roughly 79% of the roughly 400 genotyped donors.

The PCR ran on 60 Vbeta and 13 Jbeta primers. Assay: immunoSEQ multiplex PCR; the TCRdb copy retains only in-frame clones and omits some. The sample totals around 60,000 clones; its top ten clones hold less than 6%. V shed 3 bases and J 5 bases; nucleotides not matched to a gene: 5. Germline-derived CDR1 and CDR2 are SGHRS and YFSETQ. The CDR3 totals 14 residues. A note on this clone: Its cognate antigen is unknown.

Notes on the study in general: Investigators reported approximately 150 TCR beta chains as tied to cytomegalovirus.

This chain links TRBV5-1 with TRBJ1-2, with 9 bases that match TRBD1. Specimen: PBMCs. The clonotype was recovered from a young man in good health and CMV-seropositive. In DNA, the CDR3 is TGCGCCAGCAGCTCCGAGGGACAGGGTTATGGCTACACCTTC. Protein sequence: CASSSEGQGYGYTF.